The 3 T cell receptor beta chains in this list originate from one sample, sequenced in a study of CD8+CD57+ T cells in acquired aplastic anemia. Profiling that covered TCR beta VDJ and CDR3 relied on genomic DNA as its template. TCRdb called the reads again in MiXCR, with one record for every CDR3 protein. The sample records some 140,000 distinct CDR3 sequences, roughly 49% being singletons. Patients chosen for sequencing had CD8+CD57+ cells that had expanded, as shown by flow cytometry. The sequenced sample consisted of sorted CD4+, CD8+, or CD8+CD57+ T cells (not recorded which) from PBMCs. All receptors come from a human donor with aplastic anemia.

This clonotype showed up many times. The chain combines TRBV4-1 with TRBJ1-6, with D uncertain. V shed 1 base and J shed 9 bases, with 13 bases lying between them. Germline values: CDR1 MGHRA, CDR2 YSYEKL. The CDR3 contains 15 residues. As DNA, the CDR3 is TGCGCCAGCAGCCAAGGGGCGGCAAGGGTTTCACCCCTCCACTTT. Protein product: CASSQGAARVSPLHF.

V gene TRBV19 combines with J gene TRBJ2-7; possibly TRBD1 or TRBD2 for D (5 bases each). This CDR3 comprises 16 residues. V dropped 6 bases and J dropped 1 base, with 19 bases sitting between them. From germline, CDR1 is LNHDA and CDR2 SQIVND (reference sequence). CDR3 bases: TGTGCCAGTAGCCCTGGCCCGGGACCGGGTTCCTACGAGCAGTACTTC. Translated: CASSPGPGPGSYEQYF.

The rearrangement uses TRBV5-4 and TRBJ2-7; D is undetermined. Germline loops: CDR1 SGHNT, CDR2 YYREEE (reference sequence). V lost 1 base and J lost 1, with 18 bases in between. This CDR3 comprises 17 residues. CDR3 residues: CASSLTMWVIRSYEQYF. In DNA, the CDR3 is TGTGCCAGCAGCTTGACGATGTGGGTGATAAGATCCTACGAGCAGTACTTC. Complete variable domain (other parts from reference TRBV5-4 and TRBJ2-7): ETGVTQSPTHLIKTRGQQVTLRCSSQSGHNTVSWYQQALGQGPQFIFQYYREEENGRGNFPPRFSGLQFPNYSSELNVNALELDDSALYLCASSLTMWVIRSYEQYFGPGTRLTVT.